This T cell receptor beta chain is from a study of T-cell memory formation after mild COVID-19. TCRdb analysed the 5' RACE reads with MiXCR anew, one entry per CDR3 protein. The table lists about 560,000 distinct CDR3 sequences, 15% to 20% of them singletons. This clonotype occurred many times. Its antigen is undetermined. Study-wide results and limits: Researchers report contracting CD4+ clones mostly in CM and EM, with CD8+ clones in EMRA. The study found balanced CD4/CD8 in clones contracting day 15 to 85 and a CD4+ lean in later expanders. Pre-infection memory already had some responding clones, implying cross-reactive memory joined. Second-wave clones reaching peak frequency on day 37 lacked confirmed SARS-CoV-2 specificity.

The CDR3 sequence is 13 residues long. V was trimmed by 2 bases and J by 7 bases, leaving 11 bases between them. Germline CDR1 reads SGHAT; CDR2 reads FQNNGV. Sequencing used PBMCs or a T cell subset sorted from them (not recorded which). This TCR derives from an adult woman who had mild COVID-19 (a few samples of this study predate the infection). Cell type and time point are not known. J is TRBJ2-5 and V is TRBV11-2; D unresolved. CDR3 bases: TGTGCCAGCAGCTTAAATAGCCGTGGGACCCAGTACTTC. Residues: CASSLNSRGTQYF.